This TCR beta chain was captured in a study of glioma-infiltrating T cells after dendritic cell vaccination. Turning to the study itself: Treatment, given 2003 to 2012, was autologous tumor lysate-pulsed dendritic cell vaccination. Study-wide points: TCR clonality showed no direct relationship with survival. Longer survival after dendritic cell vaccination followed higher pretreatment TIL content.

Details on this clone: Its antigen remains unknown.

Data came from immunoSEQ multiplex PCR; TCRdb stores just in-frame clones and leaves some out. The sample carries around 96,000 clones, about 80% recorded once. The germline CDR1 and CDR2 sequences are SGDLS and YYNGEE. The V gene end was trimmed by 4 bases and the J gene end by 6 bases; junction bases not matched to a gene: 4. This CDR3 region has 12 residues. The clonotype comes from a human donor with glioblastoma. The sequenced sample was blood, obtained before dendritic cell vaccination. The genes are TRBV9 and TRBJ2-7; 7 nucleotides agree with TRBD1. The CDR3 DNA is TGTGCCAGCAGCCAATACAGGGGCGAGCAGTACTTC. It yields the protein CASSQYRGEQYF. Drawing the rest from reference TRBV9 and TRBJ2-7, the complete variable domain is DSGVTQTPKHLITATGQRVTLRCSPRSGDLSVYWYQQSLDQGLQFLIQYYNGEERAKGNILERFSAQQFPDLHSELNLSSLELGDSALYFCASSQYRGEQYFGPGTRLTVT.